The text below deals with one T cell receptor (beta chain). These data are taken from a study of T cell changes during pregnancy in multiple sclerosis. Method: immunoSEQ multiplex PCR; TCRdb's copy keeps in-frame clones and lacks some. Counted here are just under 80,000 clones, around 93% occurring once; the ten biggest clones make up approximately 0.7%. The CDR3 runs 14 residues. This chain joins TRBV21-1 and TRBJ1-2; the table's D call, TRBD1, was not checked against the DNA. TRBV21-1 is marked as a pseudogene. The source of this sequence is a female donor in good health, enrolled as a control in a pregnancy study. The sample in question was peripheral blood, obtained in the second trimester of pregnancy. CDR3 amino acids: CASSLRRQGVCYTF. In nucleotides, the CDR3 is TGTGCCAGCAGCTTACGCCGACAGGGGGTTTGCTACACCTTC.